Sequencing of this T cell receptor (beta chain) was carried out in a study of regulatory dendritic cells for organ transplantation. For this clone: As yet, its antigen is unknown.

Sorted T cells were CFSE-labeled and cultured 5 days with allogeneic regulatory or mature dendritic cells at 1:10. Method: immunoSEQ multiplex PCR; TCRdb's copy keeps in-frame clones and lacks some. The table lists fewer than 15,000 clones, 89% of them singletons. Germline V lookup: CDR1 MDHEN, CDR2 SYDVKM. The ends were cut back, 1 base at V and 0 bases at J, with 13 bases in the middle. The CDR3 is 18 amino acids. The V call is TRBV28, the J call TRBJ2-6, with D uncertain. Sequencing used naive CD8+ T cells from blood cultured with regulatory dendritic cells. As for subset: CD45RA+ naive T cells. The receptor's source is a human donor in good health. The CDR3 region is CASSLSTAYVSGANVLTF. As DNA, the CDR3 is TGTGCCAGCAGTTTATCGACCGCGTACGTCTCTGGGGCCAACGTCCTGACTTTC.